Included here is one T cell receptor (beta chain) sequence, with context. This clonotype has just a few counts. Its recognized antigen is unknown. It has no much larger one-base neighbor in the sample; base qualities were not kept. This record belongs to a study of CD8 T cells in ankylosing spondylitis (dated by TCRdb to 2016 to 2017). Study-level background: The study set out to find disease-linked TCR variants by profiling T cell receptor beta repertoires in ankylosing spondylitis patients and healthy donors. The whole study cohort included over 85 healthy donors and about two dozen ankylosing spondylitis patients. Peripheral blood was sampled, and synovial fluid was additionally collected from ankylosing spondylitis patients.

Sequenced using an Illumina HiSeq 2500. TCR beta libraries were prepared by quantitative 5'-RACE with molecular barcodes. The paper's processing steps were these. A new computational method based on a probabilistic model of VDJ rearrangement was used to identify disease-linked TCR variants. The public reads were reanalyzed by TCRdb: fastp trimming at Q25, MiXCR alignment, in-frame beta chains only. CDR3 protein duplicates are merged, each entry listing the most common genes and DNA. These V and J calls originate from TCRdb's pipeline instead of the authors' own analysis. The sample records around 890,000 distinct CDR3 sequences, about 12% of which are singletons. The ten largest clones take up under 0.6% of the sample. Study-wide findings and limitations: Significant enrichment of the disease-linked clones was reported in matched synovial fluid samples from ankylosing spondylitis patients. A CD8+ phenotype was shown by the disease-linked clones, which were found at relatively low frequencies in peripheral blood. Blood from ankylosing spondylitis patients appeared to be characterized by a TCR beta motif composed of roughly 8 highly homologous amino acid variants. Some motif variants had previously been reported in the synovial fluid and blood of reactive arthritis patients, which suggests shared mechanisms of disease initiation.

From the cysteine up to the phenylalanine, the CDR3 has a length of 15 residues. This entry keeps only the CDR3 DNA: 45 bases, framed from base 1. Unmatched junction bases come to 4, with V trimmed by 2 bases and J by 3 bases. Recombination connected TRBV12-3 or TRBV12-4 to TRBJ1-5, and 7 junction bases match TRBD1. Material for sequencing was blood, either unsorted or a sorted T cell fraction (not recorded which). This TCR was recovered from a male donor with ankylosing spondylitis. The bases are TGTGCCAGCAGTTTAAGGGAGGGGGCCAATCAGCCCCAGCATTTT. Translated, it gives CASSLREGANQPQHF.